These 20 T cell receptor beta chains were all obtained from the same sample, sequenced in a study of blood T cell repertoires in COVID-19. The method was immunoSEQ multiplex PCR; TCRdb's version includes in-frame clones alone and lacks a portion of them. In the table there are over 120,000 clones, about three quarters of which are singletons. The material sequenced was peripheral blood. These receptors were collected from a woman of 80 years or more with active or convalescent COVID-19.

This chain connects TRBV6-1 to TRBJ2-7; no reliable D call. The germline V and J ends were trimmed by 8 bases and 0 bases, with 11 bases remaining between them. Germline lookup yields CDR1 MNHNS and CDR2 SASEGT. CDR3 length: 13 amino acids. The CDR3 nucleotides are TGTGCCAGCGGTACCGCGCCCTCCTACGAGCAGTACTTC. Its translation: CASGTAPSYEQYF.

In this sample, this clone turned up once. The chain carries TRBV30 and TRBJ1-2; D remains unclear. From germline, CDR1 is GTSNPN and CDR2 SVGIG (reference sequence). V was pared by 5 bases and J by 7 bases, with 14 bases between. The CDR3 length is 12 residues. The CDR3 reads CAWSGGWGGYTF. The CDR3 bases are TGTGCCTGGTCCGGAGGATGGGGTGGCTACACCTTC.

The chain joins TRBV6-5 to TRBJ2-1; 11 bases align to TRBD2. Trimming took 1 base from V and 8 from J; bases not matched to a gene: 7. CDR3 length: 16 amino acids. Germline CDR1 and CDR2: MNHEY and SVGAGI. The CDR3 nucleotides read TGTGCCAGCAGTTACTTGCCTAGCGGGGGGTGGGATGAGCAGTTCTTC. Translated, it gives CASSYLPSGGWDEQFF.

This clone came up once. The chain recombines TRBV5-4 with TRBJ1-1; 7 bases fit TRBD1. The CDR3 sequence is 14 residues long. The junction had 7 bases not matched to a gene; V was cut back by 4 bases and J by 4 bases. Germline V gene sequence: CDR1 SGHNT, CDR2 YYREEE (reference sequence). CDR3 in amino acids: CASSPTGEGTEAFF. For the CDR3, the DNA is TGTGCCAGCAGCCCTACAGGGGAAGGCACTGAAGCTTTCTTT. Supplemented by reference TRBV5-4 and TRBJ1-1, the full variable domain reads ETGVTQSPTHLIKTRGQQVTLRCSSQSGHNTVSWYQQALGQGPQFIFQYYREEENGRGNFPPRFSGLQFPNYSSELNVNALELDDSALYLCASSPTGEGTEAFFGQGTRLTVV.

This chain connects TRBV7-6 to TRBJ1-5; D possibly corresponds to TRBD1 (5 bases). The V gene lost 9 bases and the J gene lost 0 bases, with 9 bases spanning the gap. Germline V gene lookup returns CDR1 SGHVS and CDR2 FNYEAQ. This CDR3 is built from 13 residues. The CDR3 DNA is TGTGCCAGTTCAGGGCATAGCAATCAGCCCCAGCATTTT. Protein: CASSGHSNQPQHF.

The V call is TRBV5-1, the J call TRBJ1-5; tentative D call: TRBD1 (5 bases). V lost 0 bases, J lost 5 bases, and 9 bases lay in between. CDR1 SGHRS and CDR2 YFSETQ come from the germline V gene. The CDR3 length is 14 residues. The CDR3 DNA follows: TGCGCCAGCAGCTTGGCGGGGGAGCATCAGCCCCAGCATTTT. Translation: CASSLAGEHQPQHF.

The V gene is TRBV12-3 or TRBV12-4, the J gene TRBJ2-2; no definite D call. The CDR3 totals 12 residues. Trimming shortened V by 5 bases and J by 1 base, and 2 bases separated the two germline ends. CDR3 bases: TGTGCCAGCAGTCAGAACACCGGGGAGCTGTTTTTT. Its protein product is CASSQNTGELFF.

The rearrangement links TRBV24-1 to TRBJ2-5, with D possibly matching TRBD1 (6 bases). Germline CDR1 reads KGHDR; CDR2 reads SFDVKD. The CDR3 consists of 15 residues. V lost 3 bases to trimming and J lost 3 bases, with 13 bases between them. CDR3 in amino acids: CATSDLGQPKETQYF. CDR3 sequence (DNA): TGTGCCACCAGTGATCTCGGACAGCCTAAAGAGACCCAGTACTTC.

The chain carries TRBV5-4 and TRBJ1-4; 9 bases line up with TRBD1. V was pared by 5 bases and J by 6 bases, with 8 bases of the junction left unmatched. This CDR3 spans 15 amino acids. CDR1 SGHNT and CDR2 YYREEE come from the germline V gene (reference sequence). For the CDR3, the DNA is TGTGCCAGCAGACGATGGACAGGGGCGGATGAAAAACTGTTTTTT. It is translated as CASRRWTGADEKLFF.

This clone was observed many times. The genes are TRBV11-2 and TRBJ1-2, with D unclear. Germline V gene lookup returns CDR1 SGHAT and CDR2 FQNNGV. Between the trimmed V and J ends, which lost 1 base and 1 base, there was a span of 10 bases. The length of the CDR3 is 15 residues. The CDR3 coding sequence is TGTGCCAGCAGCTTAGTTGGCAGTTATAACTATGGCTACACCTTC. This encodes CASSLVGSYNYGYTF.

The chain employs TRBV6-5 and TRBJ1-1, with D tentatively TRBD1 (5 bases). The CDR3 is 15 residues long. CDR1 is MNHEY, CDR2 SVGAGI, per germline. Trimming left V 0 bases short and J 8 bases short, with 16 bases between. The CDR3, as DNA: TGTGCCAGCAGTTACTCGAACCAGGGCCGGCGGGAAGCTTTCTTT. This gives the protein CASSYSNQGRREAFF.

The rearrangement links TRBV11-2 to TRBJ2-5; 7 bases line up with TRBD1. CDR1 SGHAT and CDR2 FQNNGV come from the germline V gene. V trimming: 5 bases; J trimming: 4 bases; junction bases outside the gene matches: 10. The CDR3 length is 15 residues. CDR3 DNA: TGTGCCAGCAGCCCCCCTGACAGGGTGGTAGAGACCCAGTACTTC. Its translation is CASSPPDRVVETQYF.

The gene calls are TRBV19 and TRBJ1-3; 7 positions agree with TRBD1. The germline CDR1 and CDR2 sequences are LNHDA and SQIVND (reference sequence). The CDR3 is 16 amino acids. J lost 2 bases, V lost 5 bases, and 9 bases had no gene match. The CDR3 protein is CASSSPGQVAGNTIYF. Written as DNA, the CDR3 is TGTGCCAGTAGTTCCCCTGGACAGGTTGCTGGAAACACCATATATTTT.

The rearrangement joins TRBV6-1 to TRBJ2-1; perhaps TRBD1 as D (5 bases). Germline values: CDR1 MNHNS, CDR2 SASEGT. The CDR3 is 13 amino acids. V was pared by 1 base and J by 14 bases, with 15 bases between. Written as DNA, the CDR3 is TGTGCCAGCAGTGAAGGGACAACGGGTAGGGAGTTCTTC. The encoded protein is CASSEGTTGREFF.

To note about this clone: The sample has other DNA sequences that encode this CDR3 too. V usage is TRBV5-1 and J usage is TRBJ1-2; a weak D match, TRBD1 (5 bases). Germline V lookup: CDR1 SGHRS, CDR2 YFSETQ. This CDR3 has 13 amino acids. Trimming pared 4 bases from V and 4 bases from J, leaving 11 bases between. CDR3 sequence reads: CASSPGQSYGYTF. In nucleotides, the CDR3 is TGCGCCAGCAGCCCAGGGCAATCCTATGGCTACACCTTC.

This clone was detected ten times or more. J is TRBJ2-1 and V is TRBV13, with TRBD2 matching 7 bases. Germline CDR1 and CDR2: PRHDT and FYEKMQ (reference sequence). After removal of 5 bases from V and 2 bases from J, the junction contained 6 bases not matched to a gene. This CDR3 comprises 15 residues. The DNA for the CDR3 is TGTGCCAGCAGCGCCGAGGCGGGGGCCTACAATGAGCAGTTCTTC. This sequence encodes CASSAEAGAYNEQFF.

The chain has TRBV6-5 and TRBJ2-7; D is possibly TRBD1 (5 bases). Trimming cost V 5 bases and J 4 bases, with 18 bases left between them. From germline, CDR1 is MNHEY and CDR2 SVGAGI. The CDR3 length is 15 residues. The CDR3 reads CASSPIQDMLYEQYF. Here the CDR3 DNA reads TGTGCCAGCAGTCCAATACAGGACATGTTATACGAGCAGTACTTC.

The chain carries TRBV6-5 and TRBJ2-7; D might be TRBD1 (6 bases). With 6 bases removed from V and 0 bases from J, the gap between germline ends came to 12 bases. This CDR3 comprises 14 residues. The germline V gene encodes CDR1 MNHEY and CDR2 SVGAGI. DNA for the CDR3: TGTGCCAGCAGCGGACAGACGAGCTCCTACGAGCAGTACTTC. It translates to CASSGQTSSYEQYF.

This sequence joins TRBV19 and TRBJ1-1; a weak D match, TRBD1 (6 bases). The ends were cut back, 5 bases at V and 0 bases at J, with 16 bases in the middle. Germline values: CDR1 LNHDA, CDR2 SQIVND (reference sequence). The CDR3 contains 16 residues. CDR3 DNA sequence: TGTGCCAGTAGTCCCCGGGGGGGGCGAATGAACACTGAAGCTTTCTTT. Its protein product is CASSPRGGRMNTEAFF. The full variable domain, rest sourced from reference TRBV19 and TRBJ1-1, is DGGITQSPKYLFRKEGQNVTLSCEQNLNHDAMYWYRQDPGQGLRLIYYSQIVNDFQKGDIAEGYSVSREKKESFPLTVTSAQKNPTAFYLCASSPRGGRMNTEAFFGQGTRLTVV.

The chain uses TRBV6-6 and TRBJ1-1; 9 positions match TRBD1. This CDR3 is 13 amino acids long. Germline V CDR1 and CDR2: MNHNY, SVGAGI (reference sequence). The junction had 4 bases not matched to a gene; V was cut back by 6 bases and J by 5 bases. The CDR3 DNA sequence: TGTGCCAGCAGACAGGGGGCAGGGACTGAAGCTTTCTTT. Protein sequence: CASRQGAGTEAFF.